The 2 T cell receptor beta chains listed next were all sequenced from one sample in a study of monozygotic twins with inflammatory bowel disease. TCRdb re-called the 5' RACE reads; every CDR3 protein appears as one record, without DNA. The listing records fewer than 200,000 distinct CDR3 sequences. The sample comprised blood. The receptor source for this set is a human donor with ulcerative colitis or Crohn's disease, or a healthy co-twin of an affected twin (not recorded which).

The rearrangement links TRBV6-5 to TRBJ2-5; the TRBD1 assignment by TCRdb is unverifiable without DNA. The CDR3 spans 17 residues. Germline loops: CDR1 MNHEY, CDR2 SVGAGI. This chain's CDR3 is CASSYSLRDITQETQYF.

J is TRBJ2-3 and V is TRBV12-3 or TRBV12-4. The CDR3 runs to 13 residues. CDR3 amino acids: CASSVRVADTQYF.